This T cell receptor (beta chain) came from a study of post-analysis software for immune sequencing data (dated by TCRdb to between 2014 and 2017). About the full investigation: Disease courses on record covered relapsing-remitting, secondary progressive and progressive-relapsing multiple sclerosis, though some patients had no subtype annotation. Patient repertoires were compared against 10 to 12 previously published healthy control repertoires from donors aged roughly 6 to 28 years. A subset of samples was prepared in parallel using single-end sample barcoding, then pooled and co-amplified after Illumina adapter ligation.

Overall study results and their limits: Roughly 5 TRBV segments, including TRBV5-6, TRBV5-1 and TRBV20-1, were significantly more frequent in patients than controls. Direct clustering with F measure showed strong co-clustering of samples prepared in the same batch, prompting a batch-effect correction. Compared with controls, multiple sclerosis patients had significantly lower normalized Chao1 diversity, a finding suggesting substantial peripheral T-cell clonal expansion. The control group was slightly older than the multiple sclerosis patient group.

To demonstrate the VDJtools post-analysis software, the study profiled TCR beta repertoires from the peripheral blood of around 13 young patients with multiple sclerosis. The patients with multiple sclerosis were children and adolescents between about 6 and 17 years of age. V loses 7 bases at its end and J loses 0 bases; junction bases beyond the gene matches: 7. The CDR3 holds 15 amino acids from the cysteine to the phenylalanine. Solely the CDR3 DNA is kept, with 45 bases framed from the first base. Sequences SGHRS (CDR1) and YFSETQ (CDR2) are obtained from the germline V gene. To note about this clonotype: The specificity of this receptor is unknown. Base qualities are not at hand, and no much larger clone is one base apart.

Library preparation employed PCR. The instrument was an Illumina HiSeq 2500. To reduce PCR and sequencing biases, unique molecular identifiers were incorporated into the TCR beta cDNA libraries. Some 500,000 cDNA molecules were obtained for every 1 to 10 million input T cells, so each molecule roughly corresponded to one T cell. Patient libraries were prepared and sequenced with the same protocol used for the earlier healthy control dataset. Within a given batch, samples were prepared together, multiplexed and sequenced on the same HiSeq lane. The study's own analysis went as follows. Raw barcoded reads were processed with MIGEC, and single-read molecular identifier groups were discarded before consensus assembly and CDR3 extraction. Clonotype tables were post-analysed with VDJtools, and diversity was normalized by down-sampling all datasets to the smallest sample size. Repertoire overlap clustering matched CDR3 amino acid but not nucleotide sequences to correct batch-related cross-sample contamination. TCRdb took the public reads, trimmed them with fastp at Q25, ran MiXCR for clone calling and kept in-frame beta chains. Every CDR3 protein is listed once, alongside the most common genes and DNA of its rows. TCRdb, not the authors, supplied the V and J calls. The sample has hundreds of thousands of distinct CDR3 sequences on record, 25% to 30% of them singletons. The ten largest clones take up roughly 0.57% of the sample.

Sequenced material: blood. The receptor's source is a girl aged 5 to 17 with multiple sclerosis. Here the chain combines TRBV5-1 and TRBJ2-4; TRBD1 lines up with 7 middle nucleotides. The CDR3 region reads CASRDSLLAKNIQYF. Read as DNA, the sequence is TGCGCCAGCCGGGACAGCCTTTTAGCCAAAAACATTCAGTACTTC.